These 17 T cell receptor beta chains came from one sample sequenced in a study of blood T cell repertoires in COVID-19 (dated by TCRdb to 2019 to 2021). Library creation used the immunoSEQ multiplex PCR assay. The table comes from immuneACCESS by way of TCRdb, which keeps in-frame sequences with V and J called. Part of the clones is missing from these tables; in studies checked, under half for an unresolved V gene and the rest for unknown reasons. In this sample the table shows around 120,000 clones, around four fifths of which occur a single time. The top ten clonotypes cover roughly 9% of the sample. Sequencing was carried out using peripheral blood. The receptors stem from a man in his forties with active or convalescent COVID-19.

V usage is TRBV18 and J usage is TRBJ1-2, with D unresolved. The V gene's germline CDR1 is KGHSH and CDR2 LQKENI. This CDR3 region has 16 residues. Trimming shortened V by 3 bases and J by 0 bases, and 14 bases separated the two germline ends. The CDR3 here is CASSPGSSGTNYGYTF. CDR3 coding DNA: TGTGCCAGCTCACCCGGTTCATCAGGAACTAACTATGGCTACACCTTC.

J is TRBJ1-1 and V is TRBV30; unclear D gene. This CDR3 is 11 amino acids long. The germline CDR1 and CDR2 sequences are GTSNPN and SVGIG (reference sequence). V was clipped by 3 bases and J by 9 bases, with 11 bases between them. The CDR3 sequence: CAWREGRKAFF. The CDR3 DNA sequence: TGTGCCTGGAGAGAGGGCCGAAAAGCTTTCTTT.

The chain employs TRBV9 and TRBJ2-2, with 10 nucleotides matching TRBD1. The CDR3 length is 17 residues. J lost 6 bases, V lost 4 bases, and 12 bases had no gene match. Germline CDR1 is SGDLS and CDR2 is YYNGEE. Here the CDR3 reads CASSSKTGTGVSGELFF. DNA of the CDR3: TGTGCCAGCAGCTCAAAGACCGGGACAGGGGTCTCCGGGGAGCTGTTTTTT.

This chain links TRBV19 with TRBJ1-2; D is uncertain. Germline CDR1 and CDR2: LNHDA and SQIVND (reference sequence). The V gene lost 6 bases and the J gene lost 8 bases, with 16 bases spanning the gap. This CDR3 spans 13 amino acids. The chain's CDR3 is CASSLDPFGGYTF. CDR3 in DNA: TGTGCCAGTAGCCTAGACCCGTTTGGGGGCTACACCTTC.

This chain uses TRBV14 with TRBJ1-2; 11 positions match TRBD1. The CDR3 contains 17 residues. V shed 1 base and J 3 bases; nucleotides not matched to a gene: 7. CDR1 SGHDN and CDR2 FVKESK come from the germline V gene. The CDR3 nucleotides read TGTGCCAGCAGCCAAGGGGTTCCGGGACAGGGGGACTATGGCTACACCTTC. It is translated as CASSQGVPGQGDYGYTF.

The chain has TRBV5-4 and TRBJ1-4; D remains unclear. V lost 4 bases to trimming and J lost 3 bases, with 7 bases between them. Germline loops: CDR1 SGHNT, CDR2 YYREEE (reference sequence). CDR3 length: 13 amino acids. The CDR3 spells CASSGGANEKLFF. The CDR3 bases are TGTGCCAGCAGCGGCGGGGCTAATGAAAAACTGTTTTTT.

J is TRBJ2-1 and V is TRBV7-6; TRBD2 agrees at 11 bases. CDR3 length: 17 amino acids. Germline trimming cut 5 bases from V and 4 bases from J; bases unmatched to any gene: 10. Germline V gives CDR1 SGHVS, CDR2 FNYEAQ. CDR3 nucleotide sequence: TGTGCCAGCAGCGACGTAGCGGGGGGGCCCTGGTACAATGAGCAGTTCTTC. Protein: CASSDVAGGPWYNEQFF. The variable domain in full, with the rest retrieved from reference TRBV7-6 and TRBJ2-1, is GAGVSQSPRYKVTKRGQDVALRCDPISGHVSLYWYRQALGQGPEFLTYFNYEAQQDKSGLPNDRFSAERPEGSISTLTIQRTEQRDSAMYRCASSDVAGGPWYNEQFFGPGTRLTVL.

The rearrangement uses TRBV5-1 and TRBJ1-1, with D perhaps matching TRBD1 (6 bases). Germline V gives CDR1 SGHRS, CDR2 YFSETQ. V dropped 2 bases and J dropped 5 bases, with 13 bases sitting between them. The CDR3 covers 14 residues. DNA for the CDR3: TGCGCCAGCAGCTTACAGGGAAGGGTAACTGAAGCTTTCTTT. Translating gives CASSLQGRVTEAFF.

This rearrangement joins TRBV11-2 to TRBJ2-5, with a tentative D call TRBD2 (5 bases). Per the germline V gene, CDR1 is SGHAT and CDR2 is FQNNGV. The CDR3 covers 15 residues. Trimming pared 2 bases from V and 5 bases from J, leaving 15 bases between. Written as DNA, the CDR3 is TGTGCCAGCAGCTTAAGCGGCCGCCCGGAGGAGACCCAGTACTTC. This gives the protein CASSLSGRPEETQYF.

V is TRBV10-2 and J is TRBJ1-1, with TRBD1 matching over 8 bases. The CDR3 spans 16 residues. Germline CDR1 is WSHSY and CDR2 is SAAADI. Trimming at V came to 7 bases and at J to 3 bases, leaving 13 bases not matched to a gene. The CDR3 protein is CASKDWTGLGDTEAFF. The CDR3 DNA sequence: TGCGCCAGCAAAGACTGGACAGGGTTGGGTGACACTGAAGCTTTCTTT.

The chain couples TRBV7-9 to TRBJ1-4, with 11 bases identical to TRBD1. This CDR3 comprises 15 residues. V trimming: 8 bases; J trimming: 7 bases; junction bases outside the gene matches: 9. Germline CDR1 and CDR2: SEHNR and FQNEAQ (reference sequence). The CDR3 DNA reads TGTGCCAGCGGCGGGAGGACAGGGGGCCCTGAAAAACTGTTTTTT. Its protein product is CASGGRTGGPEKLFF.

This clone was observed once. V is TRBV13 and J is TRBJ1-2; D unclear. CDR1 PRHDT and CDR2 FYEKMQ come from the germline V gene (reference sequence). The CDR3 extends over 13 amino acids. Trimming cost V 6 bases and J 4 bases, with 12 bases left between them. In DNA, the CDR3 is TGTGCCAGCAGTCGCACAGTGTCCTATGGCTACACCTTC. This translates into CASSRTVSYGYTF.

The V and J genes are TRBV7-2 and TRBJ1-1; unclear D gene. Looked up from germline, CDR1 is SGHTA and CDR2 is FQGNSA. Trimming took off 5 bases at V and 4 bases at J, with 20 bases between the two ends. The CDR3 totals 16 residues. The CDR3 region has the DNA TGTGCCAGCAGCCTAGAGTTTAGGGTACTAGGCACTGAAGCTTTCTTT. Translated: CASSLEFRVLGTEAFF.

The chain is built from TRBV7-9 and TRBJ2-1; 8 nucleotides agree with TRBD1. Germline values: CDR1 SEHNR, CDR2 FQNEAQ (reference sequence). Germline trimming cut 3 bases from V and 4 bases from J; bases unmatched to any gene: 5. This CDR3 is 15 amino acids long. In nucleotides, the CDR3 is TGTGCCAGCAGCTTCACAGGGGGTGGGTACAATGAGCAGTTCTTC. Translation gives CASSFTGGGYNEQFF.

This clone has only a few counts. The chain links TRBV18 to TRBJ1-1; D is perhaps TRBD1 (5 bases). The germline V and J ends were trimmed by 5 bases and 4 bases, with 14 bases remaining between them. The CDR3 runs 14 residues. Germline V gene lookup returns CDR1 KGHSH and CDR2 LQKENI. The CDR3 loop is CASSRAPGGTEAFF. Written as DNA, the CDR3 is TGTGCCAGCTCAAGGGCCCCCGGGGGCACTGAAGCTTTCTTT.

The chain carries TRBV7-9 and TRBJ1-5, with D tentatively TRBD1 (5 bases). V was clipped by 5 bases and J by 4 bases, with 12 bases between them. From germline, CDR1 is SEHNR and CDR2 FQNEAQ (reference sequence). This CDR3 is built from 14 residues. The CDR3 DNA is TGTGCCAGCAGCATCGGGGGGGAGAATCAGCCCCAGCATTTT. It is translated as CASSIGGENQPQHF.

The chain links TRBV27 to TRBJ1-2; 7 bases are shared with TRBD1. V trimming: 0 bases; J trimming: 8 bases; junction bases outside the gene matches: 6. Per the germline V gene, CDR1 is MNHEY and CDR2 is SMNVEV (reference sequence). The CDR3 is 14 amino acids. CDR3 sequence reads: CASSLSQGTQGYTF. In DNA form, the CDR3 reads TGTGCCAGCAGTTTATCACAGGGGACCCAGGGCTACACCTTC.